This TCR beta chain was retrieved from a study of CD8+ T cells in alopecia areata. Study-level information: Treatment of the treated patients consisted of oral tofacitinib, 5 to 10 mg twice daily.

Extracted from the samples, RNA was reverse transcribed into cDNA to serve as the sequencing template. Here immunoSEQ multiplex PCR was the method, and the copy in TCRdb shows in-frame clones only, minus some. The sample has 100,000 to 150,000 clones; 49% are singletons. Notes on the study in general: Patients shared TCRs less clearly than mice did, possibly for HLA-related reasons.

The trim removed 4 bases at V and 0 bases at J, leaving 8 bases unmatched. CDR3 length: 16 amino acids. The germline V gene encodes CDR1 MNHEY and CDR2 SMNVEV (reference sequence). Of note for this clone: Its specificity is unknown.

The chain carries TRBV27 and TRBJ1-1; 7 bases fit TRBD1. The sample here was CD8+ T cells sorted from blood, taken at week 0. This TCR was sampled from a human donor with alopecia areata. CDR3 nucleotides: TGTGCCAGCAGTTCGCCTATAGACAGGGTGAACACTGAAGCTTTCTTT. This encodes CASSSPIDRVNTEAFF.